The 23 T cell receptor beta chains below all came from one sample that was sequenced in a study of PD-L1 blockade in urothelial cancer (TCRdb year 2017). Receptor amplification or capture employed the immunoSEQ multiplex PCR assay. The source is immuneACCESS, and TCRdb retained only in-frame sequences with V and J called. Part of the clones is not carried over; for the studies checked, unresolved V genes explain less than half of this, and the remainder is unexplained. The table for this sample lists around 45,000 clones; 75% to 85% of them were counted only once. Around 1.5% of the sample comes from the top ten. Interpreted using the paper, the time point label stands for: pretreatment peripheral blood. Sequences were derived from PBMCs, sampled around atezolizumab (anti-PD-L1) treatment. Receptors originate from a middle-aged man with urothelial cancer.

The chain uses TRBV28 and TRBJ1-6; 7 nucleotides line up with TRBD1. The length of the CDR3 is 16 residues. Per the germline V gene, CDR1 is MDHEN and CDR2 is SYDVKM. V gave up 8 bases and J gave up 9 bases; unmatched junction bases: 16. The CDR3 bases are TGTGCCAGCCGAGGACCGAGGGGGCACAGAACTTCACCCCTCCACTTT. As protein: CASRGPRGHRTSPLHF.

This chain uses TRBV7-9 with TRBJ2-1, with 7 bases identical to TRBD2. Germline V gene data show CDR1 as SEHNR and CDR2 as FQNEAQ (reference sequence). J lost 3 bases, V lost 3 bases, and 2 bases had no gene match. This CDR3 is built from 14 residues. CDR3 in amino acids: CASSFRDYYNEQFF. In nucleotides, the CDR3 is TGTGCCAGCAGCTTCCGGGACTACTACAATGAGCAGTTCTTC.

This rearrangement joins TRBV15 to TRBJ2-5; 11 nucleotides match TRBD1. V shed 0 bases and J 5 bases; nucleotides not matched to a gene: 5. The CDR3 totals 16 residues. CDR1 is LNHNV, CDR2 YYDKDF, per germline (reference sequence). CDR3 in amino acids: CATSRDRTGGWETQYF. The CDR3 nucleotides are TGTGCCACCAGCAGAGATCGGACAGGGGGCTGGGAGACCCAGTACTTC.

The rearrangement links TRBV29-1 to TRBJ2-3, with 8 positions matching TRBD1. Germline CDR1 SQVTM, CDR2 ANQGSEA. The CDR3 has 15 residues. V dropped 4 bases and J dropped 2; count of bases not matched to a gene: 8. The CDR3 loop is CSVASTGGDTDTQYF. The CDR3 region has the DNA TGCAGCGTTGCTAGCACAGGGGGAGACACAGATACGCAGTATTTT.

The gene calls are TRBV5-1 and TRBJ2-5, with D unresolved. Germline loops: CDR1 SGHRS, CDR2 YFSETQ. V was trimmed by 2 bases and J by 1 base, leaving 3 bases between them. CDR3 size: 12 residues. CDR3 in amino acids: CASSFSQETQYF. Here the CDR3 DNA reads TGCGCCAGCAGCTTCTCCCAAGAGACCCAGTACTTC.

This clone was seen a few times. This chain uses TRBV18 with TRBJ1-5; perhaps TRBD1 as D (6 bases). Trimming pared 5 bases from V and 3 bases from J, leaving 14 bases between. Germline CDR1 and CDR2: KGHSH and LQKENI. This CDR3 spans 15 amino acids. The CDR3 protein is CASSAPGDPNQPQHF. The DNA of the CDR3 is TGTGCCAGCTCAGCCCCAGGGGACCCCAATCAGCCCCAGCATTTT.

The V gene is TRBV5-1, the J gene TRBJ1-1; tentative D call: TRBD1 (6 bases). The CDR3 covers 15 residues. V gave up 2 bases and J gave up 1 base, with 12 bases separating them. The germline V gene has CDR1 SGHRS and CDR2 YFSETQ. CDR3 amino acids: CASSLQGRENTEAFF. In DNA, the CDR3 is TGCGCCAGCAGCTTACAGGGCCGGGAGAACACTGAAGCTTTCTTT.

V is TRBV7-9 and J is TRBJ1-5; 7 nucleotides match TRBD1. Trimming took 6 bases from V and 0 from J; bases not matched to a gene: 11. The CDR3 runs 17 residues. CDR1 is SEHNR, CDR2 FQNEAQ, per germline (reference sequence). The CDR3 loop reads CASSLSGGQNSNQPQHF. CDR3 DNA: TGTGCCAGCAGTTTATCCGGGGGACAGAATAGCAATCAGCCCCAGCATTTT.

The count of this clone is one. The rearrangement joins TRBV11-2 to TRBJ1-2, with D perhaps TRBD1 (6 bases). V lost 3 bases, J lost 2 bases, and 13 bases lay in between. The CDR3 totals 15 residues. Germline-derived CDR1 and CDR2 are SGHAT and FQNNGV. CDR3 sequence: CASSFIQGWNYGYTF. CDR3 nucleotide sequence: TGTGCCAGCAGCTTTATCCAGGGGTGGAACTATGGCTACACCTTC.

The chain employs TRBV4-1 and TRBJ1-1; D not certain. The germline CDR1 and CDR2 sequences are MGHRA and YSYEKL. This CDR3 is 14 amino acids long. The V end lost 5 bases, the J end lost 5 bases, and 15 bases lay between the germline ends. CDR3 DNA sequence: TGCGCCAGCAGCTCCTCAGGAACGATGACTGAAGCTTTCTTT. Translating gives CASSSSGTMTEAFF.

J is TRBJ2-3 and V is TRBV30; unclear D gene. Trimming removed 2 bases from V and 0 bases from J, with 9 bases in between. Germline-derived CDR1 and CDR2 are GTSNPN and SVGIG (reference sequence). The CDR3 is made up of 14 amino acids. CDR3 amino acids: CAWSSLRSTDTQYF. In DNA form, the CDR3 reads TGTGCCTGGAGTTCCCTCCGGAGCACAGATACGCAGTATTTT.

This clone was found a few times. J is TRBJ1-2 and V is TRBV13; weak D call: TRBD1 (6 bases). With 5 bases removed from V and 9 bases from J, the gap between germline ends came to 13 bases. This CDR3 region has 12 residues. The V gene's germline CDR1 is PRHDT and CDR2 FYEKMQ (reference sequence). Written as DNA, the CDR3 is TGTGCCAGCAGCGCGGACAGTACAAGCTACACCTTC. Protein: CASSADSTSYTF.

The chain carries TRBV10-2 and TRBJ2-5; 15 bases align to TRBD2. Trimming took 6 bases from V and 1 from J; bases not matched to a gene: 3. The CDR3 has 16 residues. Germline values: CDR1 WSHSY, CDR2 SAAADI. CDR3 DNA: TGCGCCAGCAGCATGGGACTAGCGGGGGGCCAAGAGACCCAGTACTTC. Encoded protein: CASSMGLAGGQETQYF.

This chain uses TRBV14 with TRBJ2-3; D ambiguous. Trimming removed 0 bases from V and 10 bases from J, with 5 bases in between. There are 11 residues in the CDR3. CDR1 and CDR2 from the germline V gene are SGHDN and FVKESK. The DNA of the CDR3 is TGTGCCAGCAGCCAAGATTCAGCGCAGTATTTT. This codes for CASSQDSAQYF.

The chain has TRBV7-4 and TRBJ2-7; 7 nucleotides line up with TRBD1. This CDR3 has 18 amino acids. CDR1 and CDR2 from the germline V gene are SGHVT and SQSDAQ. The trim removed 2 bases at V and 0 bases at J, leaving 13 bases unmatched. This chain's CDR3 is CASSLSSCGRGSSYEQYF. The CDR3 bases are TGTGCCAGCAGCTTATCCTCTTGCGGCAGGGGGAGCTCCTACGAGCAGTACTTC.

The chain is built from TRBV5-6 and TRBJ2-1, with TRBD1 matching 9 bases. J gave up 9 bases and V 4 bases, and 11 bases lay outside the gene matches. CDR1 SGHDT and CDR2 YYEEEE come from the germline V gene. CDR3 length: 15 amino acids. This CDR3 reads CASSPPGQGGIEQFF. The CDR3 nucleotides read TGTGCCAGCAGCCCCCCGGGACAGGGAGGGATTGAGCAGTTCTTC. The full variable domain, rest sourced from reference TRBV5-6 and TRBJ2-1, is DAGVTQSPTHLIKTRGQQVTLRCSPKSGHDTVSWYQQALGQGPQFIFQYYEEEERQRGNFPDRFSGHQFPNYSSELNVNALLLGDSALYLCASSPPGQGGIEQFFGPGTRLTVL.

The chain combines TRBV19 with TRBJ1-1; 7 bases map to TRBD1. The CDR3 loop spans 16 amino acids. The J segment lost 3 bases and the V segment lost 10 bases, leaving 17 bases of the junction unmatched. Germline lookup yields CDR1 LNHDA and CDR2 SQIVND (reference sequence). The CDR3 DNA reads as TGTGCCACCCTAGGACAGGCCCAACTCGGATACACTGAAGCTTTCTTT. Amino acids: CATLGQAQLGYTEAFF.

The genes are TRBV19 and TRBJ1-5; D not resolved. Germline V gene data show CDR1 as LNHDA and CDR2 as SQIVND (reference sequence). The CDR3 runs to 12 residues. V lost 5 bases, J lost 2 bases, and 4 bases lay in between. The CDR3 is CASSYGNQPQHF. The CDR3 nucleotides are TGTGCCAGTAGTTATGGCAATCAGCCCCAGCATTTT.

DNA of the CDR3: TGTGCCAGCAGGGGGGACAGGGTCTCCTACGAGCAGTACTTC. Translating it yields CASRGDRVSYEQYF. The J gene is TRBJ2-7, the V gene TRBV6-1, with 9 bases that match TRBD1. The length of the CDR3 is 14 residues. V was pared by 6 bases and J by 0 bases, with 3 bases of the junction left unmatched. The germline CDR1 and CDR2 sequences are MNHNS and SASEGT.

The chain is built from TRBV11-3 and TRBJ1-2; TRBD1 might be the D (6 bases). Between the trimmed V and J ends, which lost 1 base and 3 bases, there was a span of 12 bases. Germline CDR1 SGHNT, CDR2 YENEEA. The CDR3 has 15 residues. Here the CDR3 reads CASSLGSPGDYGYTF. The DNA for the CDR3 is TGTGCCAGCAGCTTAGGGTCGCCAGGGGACTATGGCTACACCTTC.

The chain recombines TRBV5-1 with TRBJ2-1; 10 bases are shared with TRBD1. V trimming: 4 bases; J trimming: 4 bases; junction bases outside the gene matches: 8. The V gene's germline CDR1 is SGHRS and CDR2 YFSETQ. The length of the CDR3 is 16 residues. The CDR3 region is CASSVAGTGAYNEQFF. In nucleotides, the CDR3 is TGCGCCAGCAGCGTGGCGGGGACAGGGGCTTACAATGAGCAGTTCTTC.

This chain links TRBV5-8 with TRBJ2-1; 8 positions agree with TRBD2. Looked up from germline, CDR1 is SGHTS and CDR2 is YDEGEE. The junction had 8 bases not matched to a gene; V was cut back by 5 bases and J by 1 base. The CDR3 has 16 residues. As DNA, the CDR3 is TGTGCCAGCAGTTCATATAGCGGGGCATCCTACAATGAGCAGTTCTTC. Protein product: CASSSYSGASYNEQFF.

The chain has TRBV27 and TRBJ2-1; 10 bases are shared with TRBD2. Germline CDR1 and CDR2: MNHEY and SMNVEV (reference sequence). The junction had 8 bases not matched to a gene; V was cut back by 2 bases and J by 7 bases. The CDR3 runs to 16 residues. The CDR3 DNA reads as TGTGCCAGCAGTTTAATTTCTAGCGGGAGTTCAAATGAGCAGTTCTTC. Residues: CASSLISSGSSNEQFF.